This TCR beta chain was obtained from a study of human T cells and chemical hapten exposure. V dropped 4 bases and J dropped 5 bases, with 16 bases sitting between them. This CDR3 spans 15 amino acids. In germline, CDR1 is SNHLY, CDR2 FYNNEI. Separate cDNA molecules received unique molecular identifiers, which the library attached to them. TCRdb reanalysed the RACE reads using MiXCR and keeps one entry per CDR3 protein. Of some 84,000 distinct CDR3 sequences detected, about 8.5% appear once; the ten largest clones hold 2.5% to 3%. As to time point: pre-sensitization, week 0. Treatment in this sample: therapeutic diphenylcyclopropenone sensitization with weekly scalp DPC. Non-pregnant alopecia patients aged 18 to 70, suitable for DPC therapy.

V is TRBV2 and J is TRBJ2-3; D possibly uses TRBD1 or TRBD2 (6 bases each). The material sequenced was whole blood, taken in connection with sensitization to the hapten diphenylcyclopropenone (DPC). The receptor was derived from a man in his forties or fifties with alopecia areata. Some clones in this sample may be carry-over from other donors' samples. CDR3 residues: CASSGQDYPRDTQYF. Written as DNA, the CDR3 is TGTGCCAGCAGTGGACAGGACTACCCGAGAGATACGCAGTATTTT.